The next 8 T cell receptor beta chains were all read from a single sample in a study of blood T cell repertoires in COVID-19. Produced via immunoSEQ multiplex PCR; TCRdb's table is partial and in-frame only. The sample yields around 140,000 clones, 70% to 85% seen once. Sequencing input: peripheral blood. The receptors come from an elderly woman with acute or convalescent COVID-19.

This rearrangement joins TRBV5-1 to TRBJ2-7; a possible D gene is TRBD2 (7 bases). V was shortened by 0 bases and J by 3 bases, with 13 bases between the two germline ends. CDR1 and CDR2 (germline): SGHRS, YFSETQ. The CDR3 contains 15 residues. CDR3 in DNA: TGCGCCAGCAGCTTGGCAGGGGACTATTACTACGAGCAGTACTTC. Its translation: CASSLAGDYYYEQYF. Using reference TRBV5-1 and TRBJ2-7 for the parts outside the CDR3, the full variable domain is KAGVTQTPRYLIKTRGQQVTLSCSPISGHRSVSWYQQTPGQGLQFLFEYFSETQRNKGNFPGRFSGRQFSNSRSEMNVSTLELGDSALYLCASSLAGDYYYEQYFGPGTRLTVT.

The chain joins TRBV28 to TRBJ1-3; D is possibly TRBD1 (6 bases). This CDR3 has 16 amino acids. Trimming shortened V by 7 bases and J by 1 base, and 17 bases separated the two germline ends. Germline assignment: CDR1 MDHEN and CDR2 SYDVKM. The CDR3 nucleotides read TGTGCCAGCAATAGGGGACAAACCCGATCTGGAAACACCATATATTTT. Amino acid sequence: CASNRGQTRSGNTIYF.

This clone came up a few times. CDR3 in DNA: TGTGCCAGCAGCGGGGACGGAGCGGGGCAGCCCCAGCATTTT. It translates to CASSGDGAGQPQHF. The chain combines TRBV3-1 (or the pseudogene TRBV3-2) with TRBJ1-5; a weak D match, TRBD1 (5 bases). Germline V lookup: CDR1 LGHDT, CDR2 YNNKEL (reference sequence). V was shortened by 5 bases and J by 7 bases, with 15 bases between the two germline ends. The CDR3 contains 14 residues.

This chain joins TRBV7-2 and TRBJ1-1; 11 bases are a match to TRBD1. This CDR3 region has 15 residues. V shed 1 base, J shed 8 bases, and the junction held 6 bases outside the gene matches. Germline values: CDR1 SGHTA, CDR2 FQGNSA. CDR3 sequence (DNA): TGTGCCAGCAGCTTAGGGCCCGGACAGGGGGCCGAAGCTTTCTTT. This sequence encodes CASSLGPGQGAEAFF. Supplemented by reference TRBV7-2 and TRBJ1-1, the full variable domain reads GAGVSQSPSNKVTEKGKDVELRCDPISGHTALYWYRQSLGQGLEFLIYFQGNSAPDKSGLPSDRFSAERTGGSVSTLTIQRTQQEDSAVYLCASSLGPGQGAEAFFGQGTRLTVV.

J is TRBJ2-7 and V is TRBV10-3; D possibly corresponds to TRBD2 (6 bases). The CDR3 covers 13 residues. CDR1 ENHRY and CDR2 SYGVKD come from the germline V gene. V shed 6 bases and J shed 2 bases, with 11 bases lying between them. The CDR3 reads CAISRLGTYEQYF. DNA of the CDR3: TGTGCCATCAGCCGACTAGGCACCTACGAGCAGTACTTC.

The chain combines TRBV24-1 with TRBJ2-1, with 7 bases identical to TRBD2. This CDR3 has 16 residues. The germline gives CDR1 KGHDR, CDR2 SFDVKD. V was pared by 3 bases and J by 7 bases, with 11 bases of the junction left unmatched. CDR3 nucleotide sequence: TGTGCCACCAGTGATACGACGGGAGGCGCGGGGAATGAGCAGTTCTTC. Translation gives CATSDTTGGAGNEQFF.

V usage is TRBV7-2 and J usage is TRBJ2-7, with TRBD2 identical over 8 bases. Losses at the gene ends were 6 bases for V and 1 base for J; bases not matched to a gene: 5. Germline V gene lookup returns CDR1 SGHTA and CDR2 FQGNSA. The CDR3 consists of 14 residues. The chain's CDR3 is CASRRAGGSYEQYF. CDR3 in DNA: TGTGCCAGCAGAAGGGCGGGGGGATCCTACGAGCAGTACTTC.

V gene TRBV5-6 combines with J gene TRBJ2-1, with TRBD2 matching over 13 bases. There are 18 residues in the CDR3. Per germline, CDR1 SGHDT and CDR2 YYEEEE. With 0 bases clipped from V and 8 bases from J, the junction kept 11 bases outside the gene matches. The CDR3 DNA follows: TGTGCCAGCAGCTTGGAAATTCGGACTAGCGGGAGTCGCGATGAGCAGTTCTTC. The encoded protein is CASSLEIRTSGSRDEQFF. The full variable domain, completed using reference TRBV5-6 and TRBJ2-1, is DAGVTQSPTHLIKTRGQQVTLRCSPKSGHDTVSWYQQALGQGPQFIFQYYEEEERQRGNFPDRFSGHQFPNYSSELNVNALLLGDSALYLCASSLEIRTSGSRDEQFFGPGTRLTVL.